These T cell receptor beta chains were read from a single sample in a study of regulatory T cells in long-lasting Graves disease. TCRdb called the multiplex PCR reads again in MiXCR, with one record for every CDR3 protein. Here the sample spans about 470,000 distinct CDR3 sequences, around 21% being singletons. The sequenced sample was peripheral blood mononuclear cells (PBMCs), obtained when the disease was refractory, from a patient treated with antithyroid drugs. Source of these receptors: a female donor with Graves disease. CDR3s include the opening cysteine and the closing phenylalanine or tryptophan. Each record gives: D gene, V gene, clone size, J gene, CDR3 DNA, CDR3 protein. D genes are given only for firm matches. Clone size is not always given. Where it is, it says once, few, many or a class for expanded clones.

>TRBD2|TRBV2|many|TRBJ2-5
TGTGCCAGCATTGGGACTAGCGAGCAAGAGACCCAGTACTTC
CASIGTSEQETQYF
>TRBD1|TRBV28|.|TRBJ1-5
TGTGCCAGCAGTTTATCAGGGGGGTTCAATCAGCCCCAGCATTTT
CASSLSGGFNQPQHF
>.|TRBV18|many|TRBJ2-5
TGTGCCAGCTCACCGGGGCCGAAAGAGACCCAGTACTTC
CASSPGPKETQYF
>.|TRBV9|.|TRBJ1-1
TGTGCCAGCAGCAAACCGGGACACCCGAACACTGAAGCTTTCTTT
CASSKPGHPNTEAFF
>TRBD1|TRBV9|.|TRBJ2-2
TGTGCCAGCAGCGACGACAGGGGACTCGCGAACACCGGGGAGCTGTTTTTT
CASSDDRGLANTGELFF
>TRBD2|TRBV7-6|.|TRBJ2-7
TGTGCCAGCAGCTTAGCGGCGAAAGGGTGGGGACTAGCGGGTGGCCCCTACGAGCAGTACTTC
CASSLAAKGWGLAGGPYEQYF
>.|TRBV5-6|.|TRBJ1-1
TGTGCCAGCAGGCTTCGGGGGTACATTGAAGCTTTCTTT
CASRLRGYIEAFF
>TRBD2|TRBV20-1|many|TRBJ2-5
TGCAGTGCTAGCGACCGTAGCGGGAGGAACGAAGAGACCCAGTACTTC
CSASDRSGRNEETQYF
>.|TRBV6-1|many|TRBJ1-2
TGTGCCAGCAGTCGCGGGGGGCGTAGCTATGGCTACACCTTC
CASSRGGRSYGYTF
>TRBD1|TRBV4-1|many|TRBJ2-7
TGCGCCAGCAGCCACGGACAGGGATACGAGCAGTACTTC
CASSHGQGYEQYF
>.|TRBV18|.|TRBJ2-1
TGTGCCAGCTCACCTCAGGGCGGCTCCTACAATGAGCAGTTCTTC
CASSPQGGSYNEQFF
>.|TRBV9|few|TRBJ2-7
TGTGCCAGCAGCGTAGTTTCGGGGGCCCACGAGCAGTACTTC
CASSVVSGAHEQYF
>TRBD1|TRBV6-2/TRBV6-3|.|TRBJ2-7
TGTGCCAGCAGTTACAACCGGGACAGGTCCTACGAGCAGTACTTC
CASSYNRDRSYEQYF
>.|TRBV5-4|many|TRBJ2-2
TGTGCCAGCAGCTTGGGGGGACACACGAACACCGGGGAGCTGTTTTTT
CASSLGGHTNTGELFF
>TRBD2|TRBV28|once|TRBJ2-3
TGTGCCAGCGAGTATAGGGAGGGACGCACAGATACGCAGTATTTT
CASEYREGRTDTQYF
>.|TRBV28|many|TRBJ1-1
TGTGCCAGCAGCCCCACCCATAGGGACGAAGCTTTCTTT
CASSPTHRDEAFF
>.|TRBV3-1|.|TRBJ2-5
TGTGCCAGCAGACAAGGCCTTTTACAGACCCAGTACTTC
CASRQGLLQTQYF
>TRBD1|TRBV12-3/TRBV12-4|many|TRBJ2-5
TGTGCCAGCATCCGGACAGGGGGCTACCAAGAGACCCAGTACTTC
CASIRTGGYQETQYF
>.|TRBV20-1|.|TRBJ1-4
TGCAGTGCTAGAGCGCAGGGGTGGGCGGGTGAAAAACTGTTTTTT
CSARAQGWAGEKLFF
>TRBD1|TRBV6-1|many|TRBJ2-5
TGTGCCACCCCGGACAGGGTGGAGACCCAGTACTTC
CATPDRVETQYF
>.|TRBV27|many|TRBJ1-1
TGTGCCAGCAGTTTCTTCACCCCGCCGATCCAAACGAACACTGAAGCTTTCTTT
CASSFFTPPIQTNTEAFF
>.|TRBV27|many|TRBJ2-6
TGTGCCAGCGCCTTGCCTGGGGCCAACGTCCTGACTTTC
CASALPGANVLTF
>TRBD1|TRBV7-9|few|TRBJ1-5
TGTGCCAGCAGCAGGACAGGGGACGTATCTCAGCCCCAGCATTTT
CASSRTGDVSQPQHF
>.|TRBV29-1|.|TRBJ2-1
TGCAGCGCTACGGGCCCCCTTGGTCCGAATGAGCAGTTCTTC
CSATGPLGPNEQFF
>.|TRBV6-2/TRBV6-3|.|TRBJ2-7
TGTGCCAGCCGGGACTCACTCTACGAGCAGTACTTC
CASRDSLYEQYF
>TRBD2|TRBV5-6|.|TRBJ2-5
TGTGCCAGCGAATTTGAATCCGGGACTACTCAAGAGACCCAGTACTTC
CASEFESGTTQETQYF
>TRBD2|TRBV20-1|.|TRBJ2-7
TGCAGTGCTAAGCTAGCGGGAGTTAACGAGCAGTACTTC
CSAKLAGVNEQYF
>.|TRBV9|many|TRBJ1-5
TGTGCCAGCAGCCTTTCCGGGACCCTGATCAGCCCCCAGCATTTT
CASSLSGTLISPQHF